This T cell receptor (beta chain) was obtained from a study of blood T cell repertoires in COVID-19 (dated by TCRdb to about 2020). Study-level background: Samples covering the acute and convalescent phases of COVID-19 were provided by collaborators in the United States, Italy and Spain. The prospective study material was composed of cDNA or gDNA derived from T cells, B-cell-depleted T cells, or PBMCs. The dataset comprised deeply sampled blood TCRbeta repertoires from subjects exposed to, actively infected with, or recovered from COVID-19. The repertoires were made available in a free public database intended to serve as a resource for research on the immune response to SARS-CoV-2. Samples were obtained from the ongoing ImmuneRACE study (first 160 participants) and from some 1,300 subjects provided by 6 global collaborators. Sample metadata almost always included a de-identified subject ID, COVID-19 status, age in years and sex. Where HLA class I and class II types were available, the types were taken from metadata supplied by the sample provider, not from assay-based typing.

The collaborating institutions used their own protocols to collect whole blood in K2EDTA tubes. For TCRbeta analysis, collaborators shipped samples in one of three forms: frozen whole blood, isolated PBMCs, or DNA extracted from either of those sample types. Paper-wide results and their limitations: The amount of clinical and demographic metadata varied by source and participant and was provided uncurated.

Points on this clone: What antigen it recognizes has not been identified. No base quality values were provided; no much bigger clone lies one nucleotide off.

The immunoSEQ Assay, a bias-controlled multiplex PCR, was used to amplify TCRbeta CDR3 regions from genomic DNA. From the authors' description of their analysis: The number of nucleated cells in each sample was estimated from the amplification of reference gene primers within the assay. To quantify the absolute abundance of each unique TCRbeta CDR3 rearrangement, sequence reads were collapsed and filtered. For each sample, productive Simpson clonality was calculated by taking the square root of Simpson's diversity index across productive rearrangements. Here the immuneACCESS table is served through TCRdb, limited to in-frame sequences with V and J called. Missing clones are a known gap in these copies; in checked studies unresolved V genes cover under half, and the rest lacks a known reason. The DNA was the basis for D and trimming; V, J and clone size are from that table. The sample table lists hundreds of thousands of clones, around 84% of them with a count of one. The top ten constitute 1.3% of the sample.

The origin of this receptor is an older man with acute or convalescent COVID-19. Sequencing input: peripheral blood.

The CDR3 region reads CASSTGGRAFGYTF. The DNA sequence is given as TGTGCCAGCAGTACCGGAGGCCGGGCCTTTGGCTACACCTTC. The V and J genes are TRBV28 and TRBJ1-2, with no confidently assigned D gene. V is clipped by 5 bases and J by 7 bases, and the sequence between their germline boundaries is 17 bases long. The CDR3, cysteine through phenylalanine, is 14 amino acids long. Only CDR3 DNA remains: 42 bases, in frame from the first base. As encoded in the germline V gene, CDR1 is MDHEN while CDR2 is SYDVKM.